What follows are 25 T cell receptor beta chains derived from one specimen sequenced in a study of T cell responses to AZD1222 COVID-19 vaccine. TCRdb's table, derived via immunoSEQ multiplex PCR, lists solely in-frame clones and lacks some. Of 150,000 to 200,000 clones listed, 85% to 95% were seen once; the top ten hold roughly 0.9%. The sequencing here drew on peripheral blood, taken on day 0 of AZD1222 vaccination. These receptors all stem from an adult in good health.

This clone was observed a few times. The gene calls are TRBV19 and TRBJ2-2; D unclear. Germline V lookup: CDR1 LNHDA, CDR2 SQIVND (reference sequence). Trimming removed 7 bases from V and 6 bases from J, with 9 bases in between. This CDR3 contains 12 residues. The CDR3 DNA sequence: TGTGCCAGTAACAACCCCCCCGGGGAGCTGTTTTTT. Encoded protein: CASNNPPGELFF.

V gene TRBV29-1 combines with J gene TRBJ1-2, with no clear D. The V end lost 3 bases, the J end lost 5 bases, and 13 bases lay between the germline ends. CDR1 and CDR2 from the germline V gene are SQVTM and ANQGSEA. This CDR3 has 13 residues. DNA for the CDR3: TGCAGCGTTGAGAAGCTCCTGACTTATGGCTACACCTTC. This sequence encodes CSVEKLLTYGYTF. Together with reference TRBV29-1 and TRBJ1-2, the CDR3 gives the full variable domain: SAVISQKPSRDICQRGTSLTIQCQVDSQVTMMFWYRQQPGQSLTLIATANQGSEATYESGFVIDKFPISRPNLTFSTLTVSNMSPEDSSIYLCSVEKLLTYGYTFGSGTRLTVV.

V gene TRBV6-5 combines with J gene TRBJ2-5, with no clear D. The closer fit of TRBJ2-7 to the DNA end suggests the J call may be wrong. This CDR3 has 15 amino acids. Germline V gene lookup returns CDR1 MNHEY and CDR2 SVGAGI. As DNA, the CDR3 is TGTGCCAGCAGTTTGAGCCGCCTCCTCTCCTACGAGCAGTACTTC. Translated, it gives CASSLSRLLSYEQYF.

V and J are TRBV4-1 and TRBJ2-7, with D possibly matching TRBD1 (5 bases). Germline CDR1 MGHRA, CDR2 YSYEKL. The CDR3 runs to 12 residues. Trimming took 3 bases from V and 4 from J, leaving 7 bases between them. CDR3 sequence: CASSQDKYEQYF. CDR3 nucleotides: TGCGCCAGCAGCCAGGACAAGTACGAGCAGTACTTC.

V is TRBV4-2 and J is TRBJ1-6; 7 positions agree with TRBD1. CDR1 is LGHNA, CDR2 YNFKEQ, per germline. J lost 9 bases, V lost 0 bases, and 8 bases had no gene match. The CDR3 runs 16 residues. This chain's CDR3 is CASSQETTGISSPLHF. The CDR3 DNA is TGTGCCAGCAGCCAAGAGACGACAGGGATAAGTTCACCCCTCCACTTT.

The CDR3 sequence: CASSRDRVNTEAFF. CDR3 in DNA: TGTGCCAGCAGTCGGGACAGGGTGAACACTGAAGCTTTCTTT. The chain is built from TRBV27 and TRBJ1-1; 9 nucleotides match TRBD1. The CDR3 totals 14 residues. Germline assignment: CDR1 MNHEY and CDR2 SMNVEV (reference sequence). Trimming at V came to 5 bases and at J to 0 bases, leaving 1 base not matched to a gene.

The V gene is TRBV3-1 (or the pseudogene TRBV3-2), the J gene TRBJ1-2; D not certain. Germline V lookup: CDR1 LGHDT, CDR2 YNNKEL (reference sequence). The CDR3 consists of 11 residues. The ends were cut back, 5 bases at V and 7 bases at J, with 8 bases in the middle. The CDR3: CASSTGVGYTF. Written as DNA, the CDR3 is TGTGCCAGCAGCACTGGGGTTGGCTACACCTTC.

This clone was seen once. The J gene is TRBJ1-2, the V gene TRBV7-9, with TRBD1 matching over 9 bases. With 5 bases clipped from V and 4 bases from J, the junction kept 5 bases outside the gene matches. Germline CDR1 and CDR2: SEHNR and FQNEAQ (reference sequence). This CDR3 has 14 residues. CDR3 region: CASSPPGQGYGYTF. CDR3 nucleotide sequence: TGTGCCAGCAGCCCGCCGGGACAGGGCTATGGCTACACCTTC.

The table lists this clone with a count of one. This CDR3 is CASSLLRTGSHEQYF. For the CDR3, the DNA is TGTGCCAGCAGCTTGCTAAGGACAGGGAGCCACGAGCAGTACTTC. This chain connects TRBV7-9 to TRBJ2-7; 8 bases fit TRBD1. The CDR3 runs 15 residues. Germline-derived CDR1 and CDR2 are SEHNR and FQNEAQ (reference sequence). J was trimmed by 5 bases and V by 3 bases; bases with no gene match: 9.

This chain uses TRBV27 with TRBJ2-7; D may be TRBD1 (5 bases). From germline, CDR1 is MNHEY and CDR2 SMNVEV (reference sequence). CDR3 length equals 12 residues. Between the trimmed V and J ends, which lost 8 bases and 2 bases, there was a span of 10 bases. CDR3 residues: CASGQHPYEQYF. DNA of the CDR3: TGTGCCAGCGGACAACACCCCTACGAGCAGTACTTC.

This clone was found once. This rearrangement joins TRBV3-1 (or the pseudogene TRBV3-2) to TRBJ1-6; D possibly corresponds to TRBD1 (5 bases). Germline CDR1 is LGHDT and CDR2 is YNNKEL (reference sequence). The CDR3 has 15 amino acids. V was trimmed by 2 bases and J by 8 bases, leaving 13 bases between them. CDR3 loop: CASSQTNIRDSPLHF. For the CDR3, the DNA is TGTGCCAGCAGCCAAACCAACATCAGGGATTCACCCCTCCACTTT.

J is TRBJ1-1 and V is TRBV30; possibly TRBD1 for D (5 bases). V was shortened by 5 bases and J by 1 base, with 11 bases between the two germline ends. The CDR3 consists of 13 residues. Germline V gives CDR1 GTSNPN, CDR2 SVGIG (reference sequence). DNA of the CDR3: TGTGCCTGGGAATATACAGGGAACACTGAAGCTTTCTTT. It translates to CAWEYTGNTEAFF. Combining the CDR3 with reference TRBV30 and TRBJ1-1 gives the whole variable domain SQTIHQWPATLVQPVGSPLSLECTVEGTSNPNLYWYRQAAGRGLQLLFYSVGIGQISSEVPQNLSASRPQDRQFILSSKKLLLSDSGFYLCAWEYTGNTEAFFGQGTRLTVV.

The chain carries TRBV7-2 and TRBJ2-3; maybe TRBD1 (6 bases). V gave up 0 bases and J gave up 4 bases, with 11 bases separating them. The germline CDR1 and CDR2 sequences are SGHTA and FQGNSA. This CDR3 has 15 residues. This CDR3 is CASSLASGAADTQYF. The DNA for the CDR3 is TGTGCCAGCAGCTTAGCTTCAGGGGCAGCAGATACGCAGTATTTT.

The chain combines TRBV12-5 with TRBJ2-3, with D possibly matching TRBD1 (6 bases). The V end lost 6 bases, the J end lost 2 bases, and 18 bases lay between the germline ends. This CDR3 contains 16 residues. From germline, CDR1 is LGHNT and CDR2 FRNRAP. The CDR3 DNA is TGTGCTAGTGGCTCCTATGATGGACAGTACACAGATACGCAGTATTTT. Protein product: CASGSYDGQYTDTQYF.

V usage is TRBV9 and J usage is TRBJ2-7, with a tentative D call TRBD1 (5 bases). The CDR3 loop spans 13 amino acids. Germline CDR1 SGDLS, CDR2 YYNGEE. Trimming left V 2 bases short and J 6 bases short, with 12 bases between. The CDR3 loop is CASSVWQGGEQYF. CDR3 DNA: TGTGCCAGCAGCGTCTGGCAGGGCGGCGAGCAGTACTTC.

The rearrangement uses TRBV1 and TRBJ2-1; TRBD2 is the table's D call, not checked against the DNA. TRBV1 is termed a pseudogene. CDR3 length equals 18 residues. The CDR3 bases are TGCACCAGCAGCCAAGATTTACTAGCGGGGGGGCCGCACAATGAGCAGTTCTTC. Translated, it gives CTSSQDLLAGGPHNEQFF.

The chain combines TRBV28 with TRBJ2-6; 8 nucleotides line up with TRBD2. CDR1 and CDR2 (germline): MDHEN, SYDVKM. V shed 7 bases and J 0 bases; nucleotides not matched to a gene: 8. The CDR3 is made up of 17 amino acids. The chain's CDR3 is CASTGGTSSSGANVLTF. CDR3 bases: TGTGCCAGCACCGGGGGGACTAGTAGCTCTGGGGCCAACGTCCTGACTTTC.

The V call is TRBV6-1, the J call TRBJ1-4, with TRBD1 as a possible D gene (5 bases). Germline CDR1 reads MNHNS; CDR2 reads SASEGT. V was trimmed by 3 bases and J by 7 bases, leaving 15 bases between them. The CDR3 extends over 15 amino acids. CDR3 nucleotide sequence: TGTGCCAGCAGTGAGAGGAAGACAGTCACTGAAAAACTGTTTTTT. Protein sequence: CASSERKTVTEKLFF.

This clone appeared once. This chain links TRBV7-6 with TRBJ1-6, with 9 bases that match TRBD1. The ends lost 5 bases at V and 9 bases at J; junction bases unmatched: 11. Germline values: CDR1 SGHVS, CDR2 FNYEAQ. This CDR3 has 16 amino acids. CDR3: CASSERTGVSSSPLHF. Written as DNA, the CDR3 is TGTGCCAGCAGCGAGAGGACAGGGGTGAGTTCTTCACCCCTCCACTTT.

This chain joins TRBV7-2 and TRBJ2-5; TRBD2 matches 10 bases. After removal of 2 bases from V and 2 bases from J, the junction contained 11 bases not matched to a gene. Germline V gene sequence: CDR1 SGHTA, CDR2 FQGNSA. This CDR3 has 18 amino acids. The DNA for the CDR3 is TGTGCCAGCAGCTTAATTCCAAGCGGGGGGGCCCTTCAAGAGACCCAGTACTTC. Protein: CASSLIPSGGALQETQYF.

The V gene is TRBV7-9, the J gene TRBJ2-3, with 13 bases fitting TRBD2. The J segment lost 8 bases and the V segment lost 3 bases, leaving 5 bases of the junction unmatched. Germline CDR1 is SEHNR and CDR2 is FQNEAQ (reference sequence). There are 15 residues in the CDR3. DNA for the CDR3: TGTGCCAGCAGCTTGGGGACTAGCGGGGCAAGTACGCAGTATTTT. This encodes CASSLGTSGASTQYF.

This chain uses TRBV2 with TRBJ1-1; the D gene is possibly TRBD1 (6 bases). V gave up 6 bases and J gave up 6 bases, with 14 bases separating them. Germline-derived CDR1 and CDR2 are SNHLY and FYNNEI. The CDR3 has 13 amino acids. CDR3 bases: TGTGCCAGCAGCGGACAGTTTTACTCTGAAGCTTTCTTT. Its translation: CASSGQFYSEAFF.

CDR3 region: CASKQGRQPQHF. CDR3 sequence (DNA): TGTGCCAGTAAACAGGGTCGGCAGCCCCAGCATTTT. V and J are TRBV28 and TRBJ1-5; D possibly corresponds to TRBD1 (6 bases). CDR1 is MDHEN, CDR2 SYDVKM, per germline. V was trimmed by 9 bases and J by 7 bases, leaving 13 bases between them. CDR3 length equals 12 residues.

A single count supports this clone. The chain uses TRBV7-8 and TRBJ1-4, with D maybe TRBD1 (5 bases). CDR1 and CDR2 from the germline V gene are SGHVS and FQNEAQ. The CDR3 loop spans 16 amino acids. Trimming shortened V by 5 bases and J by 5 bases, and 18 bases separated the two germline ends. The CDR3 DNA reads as TGTGCCAGCAGCCCCTCTAGGACACGGGTAAATGAAAAACTGTTTTTT. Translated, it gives CASSPSRTRVNEKLFF.

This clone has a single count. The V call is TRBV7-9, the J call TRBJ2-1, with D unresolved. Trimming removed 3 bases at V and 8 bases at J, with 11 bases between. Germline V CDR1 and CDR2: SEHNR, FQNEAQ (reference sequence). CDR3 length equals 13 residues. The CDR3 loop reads CASSFPRLDEQFF. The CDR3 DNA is TGTGCCAGCAGCTTCCCGAGACTTGATGAGCAGTTCTTC.